This TCR beta chain was recovered during a study of CD8+CD57+ T cells in acquired aplastic anemia. Study-level points and caveats: Patients shared some 29 CD8+ CDR3 sequences with controls. With respect to CD8+ Simpson's diversity, patients and controls did not differ significantly.

This CDR3 comprises 14 residues. Trimming took off 2 bases at V and 1 base at J, with 9 bases between the two ends. CDR1 and CDR2 from the germline V gene are WSHSY and SAAADI. CDR3 and TCR beta VDJ profiling relied on genomic DNA as the template. TCRdb re-called the reads through MiXCR, storing one row per CDR3 protein. The sample consists of around 200,000 distinct CDR3 sequences, roughly half of them appearing once. This clonotype occurred once. The antigen is undetermined. An expansion of CD8+CD57+ cells by flow cytometry had been shown in patients chosen for sequencing. The rearrangement joins TRBV10-2 to TRBJ2-7; D possibly corresponds to TRBD2 (5 bases). The sequenced material came from sorted CD4+, CD8+, or CD8+CD57+ T cells (not recorded which) from PBMCs. The TCR originated in a human donor with aplastic anemia. The DNA for the CDR3 is TGCGCCAGCAGTGAGGCCTCGGGGTCCTACGAGCAGTACTTC. Its translation: CASSEASGSYEQYF.